Listed here are 11 T cell receptor beta chains from one sample, sequenced in a study of T cells after yellow fever vaccination. TCRdb ran MiXCR on the 5' RACE reads and lists one entry per CDR3 protein. The sample gives 170,000 or so distinct CDR3 sequences, 7% to 10% of which show up once; about a third is in the top ten. This specimen consisted of CD8+ T cells sorted from PBMCs, obtained 45 days after the yellow fever booster vaccination. The receptors shown here come from a man younger than 35 who received the YFV17D yellow fever vaccine.

The table lists this clonotype with many counts. The genes are TRBV7-8 and TRBJ2-2, with 11 bases identical to TRBD1. The CDR3 totals 14 residues. CDR1 is SGHVS and CDR2 is FQNEAQ in the germline V gene. V was clipped by 9 bases and J by 4 bases; unmatched bases: 4. CDR3 bases: TGTGCCAGTAGGACAGGGGGCATCACCGGGGAGCTGTTTTTT. It specifies CASRTGGITGELFF. Full variable domain (missing parts from reference TRBV7-8 and TRBJ2-2): GAGVSQSPRYKVAKRGQDVALRCDPISGHVSLFWYQQALGQGPEFLTYFQNEAQLDKSGLPSDRFFAERPEGSVSTLKIQRTQQEDSAVYLCASRTGGITGELFFGEGSRLTVL.

This clonotype turned up a few times. The chain employs TRBV6-1 and TRBJ2-7; D not resolved. The length of the CDR3 is 13 residues. Trimming cost V 10 bases and J 0 bases, with 13 bases left between them. Germline-derived CDR1 and CDR2 are MNHNS and SASEGT. CDR3: CATTVGSSYEQYV. CDR3 coding DNA: TGTGCCACCACAGTGGGTAGCTCCTACGAGCAGTACGTC.

This clonotype showed up many times. The rearrangement uses TRBV6-5 and TRBJ2-3; 13 bases are shared with TRBD2. V was clipped by 2 bases and J by 4 bases; unmatched bases: 0. The germline V gene encodes CDR1 MNHEY and CDR2 SVGAGI. The CDR3 length is 15 residues. The CDR3 coding sequence is TGTGCCAGCAGTTACACTAGCGGGGGGGCAGATACGCAGTATTTT. It translates to CASSYTSGGADTQYF.

There are a few counts of this clonotype. The genes are TRBV2 and TRBJ2-7; 7 nucleotides align to TRBD1. The germline gives CDR1 SNHLY, CDR2 FYNNEI. The trim removed 9 bases at V and 6 bases at J, leaving 11 bases unmatched. The CDR3 consists of 13 residues. CDR3 in amino acids: CASPGQTTGEQYF. In DNA form, the CDR3 reads TGTGCCAGTCCGGGACAGACGACAGGCGAGCAGTACTTC.

This clonotype has ten or more counts. The J gene is TRBJ1-1, the V gene TRBV7-9; TRBD1 might be the D (5 bases). Trimming stripped 3 bases from V and 0 bases from J, with 14 bases between. Germline assignment: CDR1 SEHNR and CDR2 FQNEAQ (reference sequence). The CDR3 runs to 16 residues. CDR3 DNA: TGTGCCAGCAGCTTTTTCGTAGACAGCCTGAACACTGAAGCTTTCTTT. It encodes CASSFFVDSLNTEAFF.

This sequence joins TRBV28 and TRBJ2-7; D is perhaps TRBD1 (6 bases). This CDR3 has 13 amino acids. V gave up 4 bases and J gave up 2 bases, with 9 bases separating them. The germline gives CDR1 MDHEN, CDR2 SYDVKM. This CDR3 is CASSYQGTYEQYV. The DNA of the CDR3 is TGTGCCAGCAGTTATCAGGGGACCTACGAGCAGTACGTC.

This clonotype was seen only a few times. The chain combines TRBV7-2 with TRBJ1-2; D might be TRBD1 (6 bases). Germline CDR1 SGHTA, CDR2 FQGNSA. The CDR3 loop spans 16 amino acids. Trimming cost V 0 bases and J 3 bases, with 14 bases left between them. CDR3 loop: CASSLAGQSWYYGYTF. CDR3 coding DNA: TGTGCCAGCAGCTTAGCCGGACAGAGCTGGTACTATGGCTACACCTTC.

A few counts support this clonotype. The chain links TRBV12-3 or TRBV12-4 to TRBJ2-1, with 7 nucleotides matching TRBD2. Unmatched junction bases numbered 10, after V lost 7 bases and J lost 7 bases. The CDR3 spans 14 residues. CDR3 nucleotide sequence: TGTGCCAGCACTGCGGGAGAAGCCCAAAATGAGCAGTTCTTC. It encodes CASTAGEAQNEQFF.

In its sample, this clonotype was seen a few times. V is TRBV9 and J is TRBJ1-2, with D maybe TRBD1 (6 bases). V was pared by 0 bases and J by 2 bases, with 11 bases between. The CDR3 is made up of 15 amino acids. Germline V gene sequence: CDR1 SGDLS, CDR2 YYNGEE. The chain's CDR3 is CASSVDRDNNYGYTF. The CDR3 nucleotides are TGTGCCAGCAGCGTAGACAGGGACAACAACTATGGCTACACCTTC.

The chain employs TRBV4-1 and TRBJ2-7; either TRBD1 or TRBD2 may fit D (5 bases each). The CDR3 is 15 residues long. Germline V gene lookup returns CDR1 MGHRA and CDR2 YSYEKL. V lost 4 bases to trimming and J lost 3 bases, with 16 bases between them. The CDR3 sequence: CASSRAQGEGYEQYV. DNA of the CDR3: TGCGCCAGCAGCCGAGCCCAGGGAGAGGGCTACGAGCAGTACGTC.

This clonotype has at least ten counts. This chain connects TRBV6-1 to TRBJ2-3, with D possibly being TRBD2 (5 bases). The CDR3 is made up of 14 amino acids. Germline CDR1 is MNHNS and CDR2 is SASEGT. The V gene lost 6 bases and the J gene lost 6 bases, with 16 bases spanning the gap. The CDR3 DNA follows: TGTGCCAGCAGGGCCGGGATACAGTCTGATACGCAGTATTTT. Amino acid sequence: CASRAGIQSDTQYF.